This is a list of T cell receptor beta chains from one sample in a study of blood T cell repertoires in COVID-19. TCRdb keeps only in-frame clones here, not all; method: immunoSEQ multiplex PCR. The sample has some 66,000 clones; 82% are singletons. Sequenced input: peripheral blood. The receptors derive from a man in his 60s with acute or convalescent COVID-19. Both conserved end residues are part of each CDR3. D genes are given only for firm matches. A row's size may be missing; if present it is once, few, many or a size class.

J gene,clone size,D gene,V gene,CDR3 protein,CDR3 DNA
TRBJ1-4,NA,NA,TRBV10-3,CAIRGASEKLFF,TGTGCCATCCGGGGGGCGAGCGAAAAACTGTTTTTT
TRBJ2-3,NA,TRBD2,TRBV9,CASSRLAGERTDTQYF,TGTGCCAGCAGCCGACTAGCGGGGGAACGCACAGATACGCAGTATTTT
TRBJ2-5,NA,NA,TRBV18,CASSPGMETQYF,TGTGCCAGCTCACCCGGGATGGAGACCCAGTACTTC
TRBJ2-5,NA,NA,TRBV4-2,CASSLTGNIQETQYF,TGTGCCAGCAGCCTTACAGGGAACATACAAGAGACCCAGTACTTC
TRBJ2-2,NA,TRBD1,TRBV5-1,CASTGQMNTGELFF,TGCGCCAGCACGGGACAGATGAACACCGGGGAGCTGTTTTTT
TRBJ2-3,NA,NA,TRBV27,CASRSQERTSTDTQYF,TGTGCCAGCAGATCACAGGAGCGAACTAGCACAGATACGCAGTATTTT
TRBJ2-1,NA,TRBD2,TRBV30,CAHRDSGVSYNEQFF,TGTGCCCACAGGGATAGCGGGGTTTCCTACAATGAGCAGTTCTTC
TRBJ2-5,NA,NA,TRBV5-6,CASSLTETQYF,TGTGCCAGCAGCTTGACTGAGACCCAGTACTTC
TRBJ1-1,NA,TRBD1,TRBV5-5,CASSLLLGQEAFF,TGTGCCAGCAGCTTGCTATTGGGACAGGAAGCTTTCTTT
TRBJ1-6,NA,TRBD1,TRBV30,CAWSVQGSSGPLHF,TGTGCCTGGAGTGTACAGGGGTCCTCGGGTCCCCTCCACTTT
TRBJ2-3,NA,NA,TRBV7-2,CASSLGGSRTDTQYF,TGTGCCAGCAGCTTAGGAGGGAGCCGCACAGATACGCAGTATTTT
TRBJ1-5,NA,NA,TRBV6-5,CASRGGSNQPQHF,TGTGCCAGCAGGGGGGGAAGCAATCAGCCCCAGCATTTT
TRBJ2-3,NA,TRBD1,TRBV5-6,CASSPQGRLADTQYF,TGTGCCAGCAGCCCACAGGGGCGTCTAGCAGATACGCAGTATTTT
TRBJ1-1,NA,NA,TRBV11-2,CASSSSFERLQNTEAFF,TGTGCCAGCAGCTCCTCTTTTGAGCGGCTACAGAACACTGAAGCTTTCTTT
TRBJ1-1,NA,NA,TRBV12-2,CASRLPHRDWGEAFF,TGTGCAAGTCGCTTACCCCACAGGGATTGGGGTGAAGCTTTCTTT
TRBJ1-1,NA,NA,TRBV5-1,CASSLQQNTEAFF,TGCGCCAGCAGCTTACAGCAGAACACTGAAGCTTTCTTT
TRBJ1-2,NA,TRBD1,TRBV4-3,CASSSEAGQGSGYTF,TGCGCCAGCAGCTCCGAGGCGGGACAGGGGAGCGGCTACACCTTC
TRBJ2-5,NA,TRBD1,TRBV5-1,CASSGDRQETQYF,TGCGCCAGCAGCGGGGACAGGCAAGAGACCCAGTACTTC
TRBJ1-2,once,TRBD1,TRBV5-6,CASSSAGQGRLGYTF,TGTGCCAGCAGCTCGGCGGGACAGGGGCGTCTGGGCTACACCTTC
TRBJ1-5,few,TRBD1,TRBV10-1,CASNRGGNQPQHF,TGCGCCAGCAACAGGGGCGGCAATCAGCCCCAGCATTTT
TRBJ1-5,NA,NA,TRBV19,CASTPRGAGQPQHF,TGTGCCAGTACCCCGCGGGGGGCGGGTCAGCCCCAGCATTTT
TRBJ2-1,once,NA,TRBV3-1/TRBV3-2,CANSQDWGDNEQFF,TGTGCCAACAGCCAAGATTGGGGGGACAATGAGCAGTTCTTC
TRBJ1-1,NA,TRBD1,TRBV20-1,CSARGDRGAFF,TGCAGTGCTAGGGGTGACAGGGGAGCTTTCTTT
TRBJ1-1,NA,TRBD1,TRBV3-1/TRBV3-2,CASSGDRVGTEAFF,TGTGCCAGCAGCGGCGACAGGGTGGGCACTGAAGCTTTCTTT
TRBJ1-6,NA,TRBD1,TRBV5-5,CASSFTGGSPLHF,TGTGCCAGCAGCTTCACAGGGGGCTCACCCCTCCACTTT
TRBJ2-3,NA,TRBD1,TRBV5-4,CASSLAGTGALDTQYF,TGTGCCAGCAGCTTGGCCGGGACAGGGGCATTGGATACGCAGTATTTT
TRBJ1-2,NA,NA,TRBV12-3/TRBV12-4,CASRSTGSDGYTF,TGTGCCAGCAGGTCGACGGGGTCCGATGGCTACACCTTC
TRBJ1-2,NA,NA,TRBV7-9,CASSLDWRGSYGYTF,TGTGCCAGCAGCTTAGATTGGAGGGGTTCCTATGGCTACACCTTC